Presented here are 5 T cell receptor beta chains from one specimen sequenced in a study of blood T cell repertoires in COVID-19. Method: immunoSEQ multiplex PCR; TCRdb's copy keeps in-frame clones and lacks some. The table records some 270,000 clones, 75% to 90% of them present only once. What was sequenced was PBMCs or T cells enriched from blood (not recorded which). These TCRs come from a woman aged 25 to 39 with acute COVID-19.

The chain carries TRBV2 and TRBJ2-3, with D unresolved. CDR1 and CDR2 (germline): SNHLY, FYNNEI. Trimming removed 9 bases at V and 4 bases at J, with 20 bases between. CDR3 length equals 15 residues. The CDR3 DNA is TGTGCCAGTTCCCCTAATCCAGGAATAGCAGATACGCAGTATTTT. Translating gives CASSPNPGIADTQYF.

The chain joins TRBV5-6 to TRBJ2-1; 7 nucleotides line up with TRBD2. CDR3 length equals 14 residues. Germline CDR1 SGHDT, CDR2 YYEEEE. V lost 2 bases, J lost 5 bases, and 4 bases stayed unmatched. For the CDR3, the DNA is TGTGCCAGCAGCTTCGGGGGGTTCGACAATGAGCAGTTCTTC. It codes for CASSFGGFDNEQFF. Variable domain in full (rest from reference TRBV5-6 and TRBJ2-1): DAGVTQSPTHLIKTRGQQVTLRCSPKSGHDTVSWYQQALGQGPQFIFQYYEEEERQRGNFPDRFSGHQFPNYSSELNVNALLLGDSALYLCASSFGGFDNEQFFGPGTRLTVL.

This chain links TRBV14 with TRBJ2-1; TRBD2 aligns across 10 bases. The CDR3 totals 15 residues. Germline V lookup: CDR1 SGHDN, CDR2 FVKESK. V gave up 6 bases and J gave up 3 bases; unmatched junction bases: 5. As DNA, the CDR3 is TGTGCCAGCAGTCCTAGCGGGAGAATCTACAATGAGCAGTTCTTC. Amino acid sequence: CASSPSGRIYNEQFF.

The gene calls are TRBV18 and TRBJ1-3; no clear D. V was trimmed by 6 bases and J by 0 bases, leaving 12 bases between them. In germline, CDR1 is KGHSH, CDR2 LQKENI. CDR3 length equals 15 residues. The CDR3 here is CASSPDGNSGNTIYF. DNA of the CDR3: TGTGCCAGCTCGCCGGACGGGAACTCTGGAAACACCATATATTTT.

The CDR3 nucleotides read TGTGCCAGCAGCCAAAACGAGGTAGCGGTCACGGTGTACTTC. Residues: CASSQNEVAVTVYF. The chain recombines TRBV3-1 (or the pseudogene TRBV3-2) with TRBJ2-7; possibly TRBD2 for D (6 bases). The CDR3 spans 14 residues. Germline CDR1 and CDR2: LGHDT and YNNKEL (reference sequence). Trimming cost V 2 bases and J 12 bases, with 20 bases left between them.